This is a list of T cell receptor beta chains from one sample in a study of blood T cell repertoires in COVID-19. TCRdb's copy holds only in-frame clones and misses some; the assay was immunoSEQ multiplex PCR. Of fewer than 20,000 clones in the sample, 90% to 95% were seen once. Sequencing was done on a sample of peripheral blood. The receptors stem from a woman aged 50 to 60 with active COVID-19. Each CDR3 is given with its conserved first and last residue. The D gene is left open where the match is weak. Only part of the rows carry a size: once, few, many, or a class if the clone is expanded.

-	-	TRBV30	TRBJ2-7	CAWNRQGRGIEQYF	TGTGCCTGGAATCGGCAAGGACGGGGGATCGAGCAGTACTTC
-	TRBD1	TRBV5-6	TRBJ2-4	CASSVLTGVKNIQYF	TGTGCCAGCAGCGTGTTGACAGGGGTCAAAAACATTCAGTACTTC
-	-	TRBV5-4	TRBJ2-2	CASRPGQGGGTGELFF	TGTGCCAGCAGGCCCGGCCAGGGAGGGGGCACCGGGGAGCTGTTTTTT
-	TRBD1	TRBV3-1/TRBV3-2	TRBJ1-2	CASSQDRGPYGYTF	TGTGCCAGCAGCCAAGACAGGGGGCCCTATGGCTACACCTTC
-	-	TRBV30	TRBJ1-1	CAWSAVNTEAFF	TGTGCCTGGAGTGCAGTGAACACTGAAGCTTTCTTT
-	-	TRBV28	TRBJ1-1	CASSSPPGNTEAFF	TGTGCCAGCAGTTCCCCCCCGGGGAACACTGAAGCTTTCTTT
-	-	TRBV9	TRBJ1-2	CASSAPPIYGYTF	TGTGCCAGCAGCGCCCCCCCTATTTATGGCTACACCTTC
-	TRBD2	TRBV2	TRBJ2-4	CASRGGGKNIQYF	TGTGCCAGCAGAGGCGGGGGCAAAAACATTCAGTACTTC
-	TRBD2	TRBV6-2/TRBV6-3	TRBJ2-3	CASSPLAGPPTDTQYF	TGTGCCAGCAGCCCTCTAGCGGGACCCCCCACAGATACGCAGTATTTT
-	TRBD2	TRBV5-1	TRBJ2-5	CASTRLAGVGETQYF	TGCGCCAGCACCAGGCTAGCGGGAGTAGGGGAGACCCAGTACTTC
-	-	TRBV7-3	TRBJ2-5	CASSLSGTETQYF	TGTGCCAGCAGCTTAAGCGGTACCGAGACCCAGTACTTC
-	-	TRBV30	TRBJ2-7	CAWSGRDNSYEQYF	TGTGCCTGGAGTGGCCGGGACAACTCCTACGAGCAGTACTTC
-	-	TRBV12-3/TRBV12-4	TRBJ1-2	CASTLGTYGYTF	TGTGCCAGCACCTTGGGGACTTATGGCTACACCTTC
-	TRBD1	TRBV28	TRBJ2-1	CASSTRETGGNEQFF	TGTGCCAGCAGCACAAGGGAGACAGGGGGCAATGAGCAGTTCTTC
once	-	TRBV11-2	TRBJ1-4	CASSLSSTGGNEKLFF	TGTGCCAGCAGCTTAAGTTCGACAGGCGGTAATGAAAAACTGTTTTTT
-	-	TRBV7-8	TRBJ1-2	CASSFNSANYGYTF	TGTGCCAGCAGCTTTAACTCGGCTAACTATGGCTACACCTTC
-	TRBD1	TRBV6-1	TRBJ2-3	CASSEAGTVGDTQYF	TGTGCCAGCAGTGAAGCAGGGACAGTCGGGGATACGCAGTATTTT
-	-	TRBV9	TRBJ2-7	CASSVGRGRGYEQYF	TGTGCCAGCAGCGTAGGGCGGGGCCGGGGCTACGAGCAGTACTTC
-	-	TRBV30	TRBJ1-3	CAWSVRGISGNTIYF	TGTGCCTGGAGTGTAAGGGGGATCTCTGGAAACACCATATATTTT
-	-	TRBV27	TRBJ1-5	CASSLARAQPQHF	TGTGCCAGCAGTTTAGCCAGGGCTCAGCCCCAGCATTTT
-	TRBD1	TRBV29-1	TRBJ1-3	CSVTTGGRQRNTIYF	TGCAGCGTCACCACAGGGGGGAGGCAGCGAAACACCATATATTTT
-	-	TRBV28	TRBJ1-4	CASSLSSSEEDEKLFF	TGTGCCAGCAGTTTATCCTCTTCGGAGGAGGATGAAAAACTGTTTTTT
-	-	TRBV5-1	TRBJ2-5	CASSLEKVRGWETQYF	TGCGCCAGCAGCTTGGAAAAGGTCAGGGGCTGGGAGACCCAGTACTTC
few	TRBD1	TRBV30	TRBJ1-3	CAWSTGDSGNTIYF	TGTGCCTGGAGTACAGGGGACTCTGGAAACACCATATATTTT
-	-	TRBV5-1	TRBJ2-1	CASSSLSPDRNEQFF	TGCGCCAGCAGCTCCCTTAGCCCCGACAGGAATGAGCAGTTCTTC
-	-	TRBV6-6	TRBJ1-4	CASRPNERTNEKLFF	TGTGCCAGCAGGCCGAACGAGAGAACTAATGAAAAACTGTTTTTT
-	-	TRBV28	TRBJ2-6	CASSFHSGANVLTF	TGTGCCAGCAGTTTCCACTCTGGGGCCAACGTCCTGACTTTC
-	-	TRBV6-5	TRBJ2-7	CASRPYGQGGREQYF	TGTGCCAGCAGGCCTTACGGACAGGGAGGGCGCGAGCAGTACTTC
-	-	TRBV14	TRBJ2-1	CASSQDNQVEQFF	TGTGCCAGCAGCCAAGATAACCAGGTAGAGCAGTTCTTC
-	TRBD1	TRBV7-2	TRBJ2-7	CASSLDRGSYEQYF	TGTGCCAGCAGCCTGGACAGGGGGTCTTACGAGCAGTACTTC
-	TRBD2	TRBV5-4	TRBJ2-2	CASSLRLAGKAGELFF	TGTGCCAGCAGCTTGCGGCTAGCGGGAAAAGCCGGGGAGCTGTTTTTT
-	TRBD1	TRBV20-1	TRBJ1-2	CSASSRGRAYGYTF	TGCAGTGCTAGTAGCAGGGGGCGCGCCTATGGCTACACCTTC
once	TRBD1	TRBV9	TRBJ2-7	CASSEGQAPYEQYF	TGTGCCAGCAGCGAGGGACAGGCTCCCTACGAGCAGTACTTC
-	TRBD2	TRBV5-6	TRBJ2-1	CASSPILAGVSNEQFF	TGTGCCAGCAGCCCAATACTAGCGGGAGTGTCAAATGAGCAGTTCTTC
-	-	TRBV6-5	TRBJ1-1	CASSYVMTALNTEAFF	TGTGCCAGCAGTTACGTAATGACAGCTTTGAACACTGAAGCTTTCTTT
-	TRBD1	TRBV3-1/TRBV3-2	TRBJ2-5	CASSHRTGQATQYF	TGTGCCAGCAGCCATCGGACAGGGCAAGCGACCCAGTACTTC
-	TRBD1	TRBV19	TRBJ1-6	CASNSGTGGWSPLHF	TGTGCCAGTAATTCCGGGACAGGGGGCTGGTCACCCCTCCACTTT